A single sample gave rise to the 28 T cell receptor beta chains below, sequenced in a study of blood T cell repertoires in COVID-19. Clones were read by immunoSEQ multiplex PCR, and TCRdb kept only the in-frame ones, dropping some. The sample yields roughly 250,000 clones, 70% to 90% seen once. Sequencing used peripheral blood. Source of these receptors: a middle-aged woman with acute or convalescent COVID-19.

The chain links TRBV7-2 to TRBJ2-7; D is undetermined. Germline assignment: CDR1 SGHTA and CDR2 FQGNSA. Trimming took 3 bases from V and 6 from J, leaving 9 bases between them. The CDR3 length is 12 residues. CDR3 sequence: CASSFRPGEQYV. CDR3 bases: TGTGCCAGCAGCTTCAGGCCTGGCGAGCAGTACGTC.

The rearrangement uses TRBV10-3 and TRBJ2-7, with 8 bases that match TRBD1. There are 13 residues in the CDR3. The germline CDR1 and CDR2 sequences are ENHRY and SYGVKD. Losses at the gene ends were 4 bases for V and 3 bases for J; bases not matched to a gene: 2. This chain's CDR3 is CAISVGTGYEQYV. DNA of the CDR3: TGTGCCATCAGTGTAGGGACAGGCTACGAGCAGTACGTC.

This clone turned up a few times. V is TRBV7-2 and J is TRBJ1-5; unclear D gene. This CDR3 has 14 amino acids. From germline, CDR1 is SGHTA and CDR2 FQGNSA. V shed 1 base and J shed 4 bases, with 8 bases lying between them. The CDR3, as DNA: TGTGCCAGCAGCTTAGAGGCCGGGAATCAGCCCCAGCATTTT. This gives the protein CASSLEAGNQPQHF.

This chain links TRBV6-6 with TRBJ1-2, with 11 bases lining up with TRBD1. There are 15 residues in the CDR3. V lost 2 bases, J lost 4 bases, and 3 bases stayed unmatched. Germline CDR1 MNHNY, CDR2 SVGAGI (reference sequence). The CDR3 loop reads CASSYPGTGGYGYTF. The DNA for the CDR3 is TGTGCCAGCAGTTACCCCGGGACAGGGGGCTATGGCTACACCTTC.

This chain connects TRBV18 to TRBJ1-2; TRBD1 matches 8 bases. With V trimmed by 4 bases and J by 2 bases, 3 bases remained unmatched. The CDR3 loop spans 14 amino acids. CDR1 is KGHSH and CDR2 is LQKENI in the germline V gene. CDR3 region: CASSLGTGNYGYTF. The CDR3 DNA reads TGTGCCAGCTCACTGGGGACAGGAAACTATGGCTACACCTTC.

This clone has at least ten counts. At one of its ends the junction is not consistent with the germline gene, which may arise from a read error. The V gene is TRBV6-1, the J gene TRBJ2-5; D is unresolved. The CDR3 sequence is 16 residues long. Germline V lookup: CDR1 MNHNS, CDR2 SASEGT. In nucleotides, the CDR3 is TGTGCCAGCAGTGAAGCGCTCGGCAGGAACCAAGGGACCCAGTACTTC. This gives the protein CASSEALGRNQGTQYF.

The chain employs TRBV28 and TRBJ1-1; D remains ambiguous. The germline V and J ends were trimmed by 5 bases and 1 base, with 17 bases remaining between them. Germline lookup yields CDR1 MDHEN and CDR2 SYDVKM. The CDR3 has 16 amino acids. DNA of the CDR3: TGTGCCAGCAGTGCCACGAACCGGGTAGCGAACACTGAAGCTTTCTTT. Residues: CASSATNRVANTEAFF.

The genes are TRBV11-2 and TRBJ1-2, with TRBD1 matching over 10 bases. The CDR3 extends over 14 amino acids. From germline, CDR1 is SGHAT and CDR2 FQNNGV. Trimming cost V 4 bases and J 7 bases; bases outside gene matches: 6. The CDR3 bases are TGTGCCAGCAGCTCCCGACAGGGGGCGGGTGGCTACACCTTC. This sequence encodes CASSSRQGAGGYTF.

Of note for this clone: Other nucleotide sequences from this sample produce the same CDR3. This chain joins TRBV5-5 and TRBJ1-5; possibly TRBD1 for D (6 bases). V was pared by 0 bases and J by 6 bases, with 10 bases between. This CDR3 comprises 14 residues. Per germline, CDR1 SGHKS and CDR2 YYEKEE (reference sequence). The CDR3 coding sequence is TGTGCCAGCAGCTTGGCGGGGGGCGGTCAGCCCCAGCATTTT. The encoded protein is CASSLAGGGQPQHF. Full variable domain (rest looked up from reference TRBV5-5 and TRBJ1-5): DAGVTQSPTHLIKTRGQQVTLRCSPISGHKSVSWYQQVLGQGPQFIFQYYEKEERGRGNFPDRFSARQFPNYSSELNVNALLLGDSALYLCASSLAGGGQPQHFGDGTRLSIL.

This clone was observed once. The chain joins TRBV19 to TRBJ1-1; D is uncertain. The V gene's germline CDR1 is LNHDA and CDR2 SQIVND (reference sequence). Trimming left V 7 bases short and J 1 base short, with 13 bases between. This CDR3 region has 14 residues. This CDR3 is CASIGTDTNTEAFF. CDR3 nucleotide sequence: TGTGCCAGTATAGGAACAGACACGAACACTGAAGCTTTCTTT.

The rearrangement links TRBV18 to TRBJ1-2, with no clear D. Germline V gene data show CDR1 as KGHSH and CDR2 as LQKENI. The CDR3 length is 16 residues. V was cut by 2 bases and J by 7 bases, with 20 bases left in between. In DNA, the CDR3 is TGTGCCAGCTCACCAAAGTACCGACGGGGATTCGGTGGCTACACCTTC. Its protein is CASSPKYRRGFGGYTF.

The chain links TRBV6-5 to TRBJ1-3, with a weak D call TRBD1 (5 bases). Germline lookup yields CDR1 MNHEY and CDR2 SVGAGI. This CDR3 region has 15 residues. V gave up 7 bases and J gave up 0 bases, with 13 bases separating them. CDR3 nucleotide sequence: TGTGCCAGCAAAGACGTGGGGGGCTCTGGAAACACCATATATTTT. Translation: CASKDVGGSGNTIYF.

This chain connects TRBV29-1 to TRBJ1-3; 8 nucleotides agree with TRBD1. Germline CDR1 and CDR2: SQVTM and ANQGSEA. There are 16 residues in the CDR3. The junction had 10 bases not matched to a gene; V was cut back by 6 bases and J by 0 bases. DNA for the CDR3: TGCAGCGTCCGAGGGGGGGACAGGAGCTCTGGAAACACCATATATTTT. Protein sequence: CSVRGGDRSSGNTIYF.

The rearrangement links TRBV28 to TRBJ1-2, with D possibly matching TRBD1 (6 bases). Germline V gene sequence: CDR1 MDHEN, CDR2 SYDVKM. V was trimmed by 8 bases and J by 5 bases, leaving 18 bases between them. The CDR3 totals 14 residues. The CDR3 spells CASESPDRFYGYTF. The CDR3 coding sequence is TGTGCCAGCGAGTCGCCGGACAGATTTTATGGCTACACCTTC.

V usage is TRBV6-5 and J usage is TRBJ2-1; a possible D gene is TRBD2 (5 bases). Germline-derived CDR1 and CDR2 are MNHEY and SVGAGI. The CDR3 spans 14 residues. Trimming shortened V by 5 bases and J by 2 bases, and 10 bases separated the two germline ends. Written as DNA, the CDR3 is TGTGCCAGCAGTAACGGACTTACCTACAATGAGCAGTTCTTC. Protein product: CASSNGLTYNEQFF.

The V and J genes are TRBV2 and TRBJ1-3, with D perhaps matching TRBD1 (5 bases). The ends were cut back, 0 bases at V and 4 bases at J, with 19 bases in the middle. The germline CDR1 and CDR2 sequences are SNHLY and FYNNEI. The CDR3 totals 18 residues. The CDR3, as DNA: TGTGCCAGCAGTGAAGCGCTGTGGTCACAGGCTGGAGGAAACACCATATATTTT. It specifies CASSEALWSQAGGNTIYF.

This rearrangement joins TRBV5-1 to TRBJ1-2; D might be TRBD1 (6 bases). The ends were cut back, 5 bases at V and 8 bases at J, with 19 bases in the middle. The germline V gene encodes CDR1 SGHRS and CDR2 YFSETQ. The CDR3 totals 14 residues. The CDR3 sequence: CASSPYAGDVGYTF. As DNA, the CDR3 is TGCGCCAGCAGTCCATACGCAGGGGATGTGGGCTACACCTTC.

The table lists this clone with a few counts. CDR3 in amino acids: CASSFGTENTEAFF. The CDR3 nucleotides read TGTGCCAGCAGCTTCGGGACAGAGAACACTGAAGCTTTCTTT. The V call is TRBV11-2, the J call TRBJ1-1; TRBD1 agrees at 7 bases. Losses at the gene ends were 3 bases for V and 1 base for J; bases not matched to a gene: 2. The CDR3 covers 14 residues. CDR1 SGHAT and CDR2 FQNNGV come from the germline V gene.

This rearrangement joins TRBV19 to TRBJ1-1; possible D gene TRBD1, 6 bases. CDR3 length: 15 amino acids. Germline values: CDR1 LNHDA, CDR2 SQIVND (reference sequence). V lost 7 bases and J 11 bases, leaving 26 bases between the germline ends. The CDR3 spells CASIFSTGPDQRAFF. Here the CDR3 DNA reads TGTGCCAGTATTTTCTCGACAGGCCCCGACCAGCGGGCTTTCTTT. Looking up the rest from reference TRBV19 and TRBJ1-1 gives the full variable domain: DGGITQSPKYLFRKEGQNVTLSCEQNLNHDAMYWYRQDPGQGLRLIYYSQIVNDFQKGDIAEGYSVSREKKESFPLTVTSAQKNPTAFYLCASIFSTGPDQRAFFGQGTRLTVV.

This rearrangement joins TRBV5-5 to TRBJ2-5, with D tentatively TRBD2 (6 bases). Trimming removed 4 bases at V and 5 bases at J, with 12 bases between. The CDR3 is 13 residues long. Germline values: CDR1 SGHKS, CDR2 YYEKEE (reference sequence). The CDR3 spells CASSTHGGETQYF. The CDR3 nucleotides are TGTGCCAGCAGCACGCACGGAGGGGAGACCCAGTACTTC.

The chain carries TRBV30 and TRBJ2-3; weak D call: TRBD2 (6 bases). Trimming cost V 1 base and J 0 bases, with 14 bases left between them. This CDR3 is 16 amino acids long. Germline assignment: CDR1 GTSNPN and CDR2 SVGIG (reference sequence). CDR3 sequence reads: CAWSGGADPSTDTQYF. The CDR3 DNA reads as TGTGCCTGGAGTGGCGGGGCAGACCCCAGCACAGATACGCAGTATTTT. The whole variable domain, remainder taken from reference TRBV30 and TRBJ2-3, is SQTIHQWPATLVQPVGSPLSLECTVEGTSNPNLYWYRQAAGRGLQLLFYSVGIGQISSEVPQNLSASRPQDRQFILSSKKLLLSDSGFYLCAWSGGADPSTDTQYFGPGTRLTVL.

J is TRBJ1-5 and V is TRBV6-5; maybe TRBD1 (6 bases). V was trimmed by 5 bases and J by 5 bases, leaving 13 bases between them. Germline CDR1 MNHEY, CDR2 SVGAGI. The CDR3 loop spans 14 amino acids. CDR3 residues: CASSTSDSYQPQHF. CDR3 bases: TGTGCCAGCAGTACCTCGGACAGTTATCAGCCCCAGCATTTT.

The chain couples TRBV11-2 to TRBJ2-1, with a possible D match to TRBD2 (5 bases). CDR1 is SGHAT and CDR2 is FQNNGV in the germline V gene. The CDR3 contains 13 residues. V was clipped by 5 bases and J by 9 bases, with 14 bases between them. The CDR3 sequence: CASSPGLRSEQFF. In DNA, the CDR3 is TGTGCCAGCAGCCCAGGACTGCGCTCTGAGCAGTTCTTC.

The chain joins TRBV9 to TRBJ2-5; TRBD2 agrees at 15 bases. Germline V gene data show CDR1 as SGDLS and CDR2 as YYNGEE. There are 16 residues in the CDR3. V lost 4 bases, J lost 5 bases, and 6 bases stayed unmatched. For the CDR3, the DNA is TGTGCCAGCAGCCTGGGACTAGCGGGGGGCCGGGAGACCCAGTACTTC. Its translation is CASSLGLAGGRETQYF.

J is TRBJ1-5 and V is TRBV6-6, with TRBD1 matching 10 bases. Germline V lookup: CDR1 MNHNY, CDR2 SVGAGI (reference sequence). The CDR3 runs 16 residues. V lost 2 bases to trimming and J lost 6 bases; unmatched junction nucleotides: 7. The CDR3 DNA sequence: TGTGCCAGCAGTTACAGGGACAGGGGAGGCGGTCAGCCCCAGCATTTT. Protein sequence: CASSYRDRGGGQPQHF.

This clone was found once. V and J are TRBV9 and TRBJ2-1; weak D call: TRBD2 (7 bases). The CDR3 is made up of 15 amino acids. CDR1 SGDLS and CDR2 YYNGEE come from the germline V gene. Trimming cost V 0 bases and J 7 bases, with 14 bases left between them. The CDR3 is CASSVGGGAANEQFF. The CDR3 coding sequence is TGTGCCAGCAGCGTAGGAGGGGGGGCTGCGAATGAGCAGTTCTTC.

This chain links TRBV10-3 with TRBJ1-2; D remains ambiguous. This CDR3 comprises 12 residues. Germline V gene lookup returns CDR1 ENHRY and CDR2 SYGVKD. V was clipped by 8 bases and J by 3 bases, with 10 bases between them. This chain's CDR3 is CAISSSYYGYTF. Written as DNA, the CDR3 is TGTGCCATCTCCTCGTCGTACTATGGCTACACCTTC.

This clone is a singleton in its sample. The chain employs TRBV10-3 and TRBJ2-7; no reliable D call. V was clipped by 4 bases and J by 2 bases, with 9 bases between them. The length of the CDR3 is 13 residues. CDR1 is ENHRY, CDR2 SYGVKD, per germline. The CDR3 reads CAISVGPAYEQYV. The CDR3 region has the DNA TGTGCCATCAGTGTGGGCCCGGCCTACGAGCAGTACGTC.